The 28 T cell receptor beta chains below were found in one sample sequenced in a study of shared clonotypes between healthy human individuals. This table comes from immunoSEQ multiplex PCR, and its TCRdb copy is limited to in-frame clones, with some not included. Of 400,000 or so clones in the sample, about 96% were seen once. Sequenced material: memory CD8+ T cells sorted from blood. Specified subset: CD45RO+ cells pooled with CCR7-negative TemRA cells. All receptors derive from a man under 40 in good health.

This chain joins TRBV5-5 and TRBJ1-2; D remains ambiguous. The CDR3 totals 15 residues. CDR1 and CDR2 (germline): SGHKS, YYEKEE (reference sequence). The germline V and J ends were trimmed by 0 bases and 5 bases, with 14 bases remaining between them. The CDR3 sequence: CASSLVVEAGYGYTF. Written as DNA, the CDR3 is TGTGCCAGCAGCTTGGTTGTTGAAGCGGGTTATGGCTACACCTTC.

V and J are TRBV5-4 and TRBJ2-3, with 10 positions matching TRBD2. CDR1 and CDR2 from the germline V gene are SGHNT and YYREEE (reference sequence). Losses at the gene ends were 1 base for V and 3 bases for J; bases not matched to a gene: 5. The CDR3 extends over 16 amino acids. In nucleotides, the CDR3 is TGTGCCAGCAGCTTGAAGTCTAGCGGGAGAACAGATACGCAGTATTTT. Its translation: CASSLKSSGRTDTQYF.

This clone came up a few times. The sample carries other DNA sequences with the same CDR3. The chain uses TRBV6-5 and TRBJ2-2; the D is unclear. This CDR3 has 12 residues. CDR1 MNHEY and CDR2 SVGAGI come from the germline V gene. V was cut by 2 bases and J by 4 bases, with 2 bases left in between. CDR3 DNA: TGTGCCAGCAGTTACGGCACCGGGGAGCTGTTTTTT. Amino acids: CASSYGTGELFF.

The chain recombines TRBV2 with TRBJ1-4; D is ambiguous. The V gene's germline CDR1 is SNHLY and CDR2 FYNNEI. The CDR3 runs to 14 residues. V lost 6 bases and J 8 bases, leaving 16 bases between the germline ends. Written as DNA, the CDR3 is TGTGCCAGCAGCACCGAGAGACTGAGCGAAAAACTGTTTTTT. This translates into CASSTERLSEKLFF.

This rearrangement joins TRBV10-2 to TRBJ2-1; 9 positions agree with TRBD2. CDR1 and CDR2 (germline): WSHSY, SAAADI. V lost 7 bases to trimming and J lost 4 bases; unmatched junction nucleotides: 11. The length of the CDR3 is 16 residues. This CDR3 is CASISTSGSSYNEQFF. The CDR3 nucleotides read TGCGCCAGCATTTCTACTAGCGGGTCTTCATACAATGAGCAGTTCTTC.

About this clone itself: At one end the junction does not follow the germline gene, possibly because of a read error. This chain joins TRBV23-1 and TRBJ1-5, with a tentative D call TRBD1 (5 bases). TRBV23-1 is recorded as an ORF, its role being uncertain. The length of the CDR3 is 14 residues. The CDR3 nucleotides read TGCGCCAGCCGTCAAAGCATTTTGGGGGAGCCCCAGCATTTT. Translation gives CASRQSILGEPQHF.

This chain joins TRBV19 and TRBJ2-3; the match to TRBD2 covers 15 bases. V dropped 8 bases and J dropped 9; count of bases not matched to a gene: 9. This CDR3 comprises 15 residues. Per germline, CDR1 LNHDA and CDR2 SQIVND (reference sequence). The chain's CDR3 is CASRLEGLAGGTQYF. In nucleotides, the CDR3 is TGTGCCAGTCGGCTTGAGGGACTAGCGGGAGGAACGCAGTATTTT.

The chain has TRBV29-1 and TRBJ1-2; 8 bases fit TRBD1. The CDR3 is made up of 12 amino acids. After removal of 7 bases from V and 6 bases from J, the junction contained 7 bases not matched to a gene. Germline CDR1 and CDR2: SQVTM and ANQGSEA. CDR3 in DNA: TGCAGCGCTGCGGACAGGGCCCATGGCTACACCTTC. Amino acids: CSAADRAHGYTF.

This clone occurred once. The V call is TRBV29-1, the J call TRBJ2-2; 10 bases map to TRBD1. Trimming at V came to 3 bases and at J to 5 bases, leaving 6 bases not matched to a gene. CDR3 length: 15 residues. CDR1 is SQVTM and CDR2 is ANQGSEA in the germline V gene. CDR3 loop: CSVELPGQGTGELFF. In DNA form, the CDR3 reads TGCAGCGTTGAGTTACCGGGACAGGGGACCGGGGAGCTGTTTTTT.

The rearrangement uses TRBV6-5 and TRBJ2-1, with 7 positions matching TRBD2. Trimming removed 11 bases from V and 7 bases from J; junction bases left unmatched: 14. The CDR3 is made up of 14 amino acids. The germline CDR1 and CDR2 sequences are MNHEY and SVGAGI. The CDR3 region is CAAPVPGLRNEQFF. For the CDR3, the DNA is TGTGCCGCTCCAGTACCGGGACTAAGGAATGAGCAGTTCTTC.

This sequence joins TRBV5-1 and TRBJ2-3; 9 bases align to TRBD1. V trimming: 4 bases; J trimming: 5 bases; junction bases outside the gene matches: 8. Germline CDR1 is SGHRS and CDR2 is YFSETQ. The CDR3 runs 15 residues. CDR3 loop: CASSLATGGRDTQYF. CDR3 nucleotide sequence: TGCGCCAGCAGCCTGGCGACAGGGGGGAGAGATACGCAGTATTTT. The full variable domain, rest sourced from reference TRBV5-1 and TRBJ2-3, is KAGVTQTPRYLIKTRGQQVTLSCSPISGHRSVSWYQQTPGQGLQFLFEYFSETQRNKGNFPGRFSGRQFSNSRSEMNVSTLELGDSALYLCASSLATGGRDTQYFGPGTRLTVL.

The chain recombines TRBV29-1 with TRBJ2-1, with TRBD1 matching over 10 bases. Germline V gene lookup returns CDR1 SQVTM and CDR2 ANQGSEA. The CDR3 has 13 residues. V dropped 6 bases and J dropped 7; count of bases not matched to a gene: 6. CDR3 nucleotides: TGCAGCGTCTCCCGGACAGGGGGTAATGAGCAGTTCTTC. This translates into CSVSRTGGNEQFF.

The CDR3 protein is CASTEYNEQFF. Written as DNA, the CDR3 is TGTGCCAGCACCGAATACAATGAGCAGTTCTTC. V and J are TRBV6-6 and TRBJ2-1; D not certain. The germline CDR1 and CDR2 sequences are MNHNY and SVGAGI (reference sequence). Trimming removed 7 bases from V and 4 bases from J, with 5 bases in between. The length of the CDR3 is 11 residues.

Remarks on this clone: Different DNA sequences within this sample yield the same CDR3. The V and J genes are TRBV27 and TRBJ2-1, with 13 bases identical to TRBD2. The V gene end was trimmed by 2 bases and the J gene end by 6 bases; junction bases not matched to a gene: 1. There are 15 residues in the CDR3. Looked up from germline, CDR1 is MNHEY and CDR2 is SMNVEV (reference sequence). CDR3: CASSLGLAGVNEQFF. The CDR3 DNA sequence: TGTGCCAGCAGTTTAGGACTAGCGGGAGTCAATGAGCAGTTCTTC.

The chain links TRBV6-5 to TRBJ2-5; 11 nucleotides line up with TRBD1. Germline V lookup: CDR1 MNHEY, CDR2 SVGAGI. Trimming took 6 bases from V and 4 from J; bases not matched to a gene: 7. The CDR3 contains 15 residues. CDR3 bases: TGTGCCAGCAGAGGACAGGGGGCGAAGGGAGAGACCCAGTACTTC. Translating gives CASRGQGAKGETQYF.

This sequence joins TRBV28 and TRBJ1-5; D might be TRBD1 (5 bases). The CDR3 is made up of 12 amino acids. V was cut by 3 bases and J by 7 bases, with 7 bases left in between. The germline CDR1 and CDR2 sequences are MDHEN and SYDVKM. The CDR3 is CASSLGEQPQHF. CDR3 in DNA: TGTGCCAGCAGTTTGGGGGAGCAGCCCCAGCATTTT. The whole variable domain, filled in from reference TRBV28 and TRBJ1-5, reads DVKVTQSSRYLVKRTGEKVFLECVQDMDHENMFWYRQDPGLGLRLIYFSYDVKMKEKGDIPEGYSVSREKKERFSLILESASTNQTSMYLCASSLGEQPQHFGDGTRLSIL.

The V call is TRBV4-1, the J call TRBJ2-5, with 9 bases that match TRBD2. Germline CDR1 and CDR2: MGHRA and YSYEKL. Trimming cost V 1 base and J 3 bases; bases outside gene matches: 21. The CDR3 has 21 amino acids. CDR3 protein: CASSQGGRSRGVAGVEETQYF. The CDR3 DNA reads TGCGCCAGCAGCCAAGGTGGCAGGTCGAGAGGGGTAGCGGGAGTTGAAGAGACCCAGTACTTC.

This clone was picked up one time. The chain joins TRBV28 to TRBJ2-3, with 8 bases that match TRBD2. CDR3 length: 15 residues. CDR1 MDHEN and CDR2 SYDVKM come from the germline V gene. V was pared by 4 bases and J by 7 bases, with 10 bases of the junction left unmatched. The CDR3 DNA sequence: TGTGCCAGCAGTTCCCCGCCCGGGAGGGCAAATACGCAGTATTTT. This translates into CASSSPPGRANTQYF.

This clone has just one count. V gene TRBV10-3 combines with J gene TRBJ1-5; D not certain. CDR1 ENHRY and CDR2 SYGVKD come from the germline V gene. The CDR3 runs 13 residues. Trimming pared 5 bases from V and 1 base from J, leaving 6 bases between. CDR3 bases: TGTGCCATCAGTCAACAGAGCAATCAGCCCCAGCATTTT. This encodes CAISQQSNQPQHF.

V and J are TRBV6-1 and TRBJ1-1, with D possibly TRBD1 on 6 matching bases. Trimming pared 10 bases from V and 7 bases from J, leaving 13 bases between. The CDR3 runs to 11 residues. Germline values: CDR1 MNHNS, CDR2 SASEGT. CDR3 sequence: CATVGHLEAFF. CDR3 nucleotide sequence: TGTGCCACCGTGGGACATCTTGAAGCTTTCTTT.

The chain carries TRBV28 and TRBJ2-1, with D perhaps TRBD2 (6 bases). The ends were cut back, 6 bases at V and 4 bases at J, with 16 bases in the middle. Germline CDR1 MDHEN, CDR2 SYDVKM. The CDR3 contains 15 residues. In DNA form, the CDR3 reads TGTGCCAGCAGCGTCCCGGGAGCCGGATACAATGAGCAGTTCTTC. Translated: CASSVPGAGYNEQFF.

The J gene is TRBJ2-1, the V gene TRBV7-8; 11 nucleotides line up with TRBD2. V was clipped by 6 bases and J by 2 bases; unmatched bases: 15. CDR1 and CDR2 (germline): SGHVS, FQNEAQ. CDR3 size: 19 residues. DNA for the CDR3: TGTGCCAGCAGTCCAAACGGGGCTAGCGGGAGGCCTACCTACAATGAGCAGTTCTTC. Translated: CASSPNGASGRPTYNEQFF.

The rearrangement links TRBV6-4 to TRBJ1-2; unclear D gene. The V end lost 8 bases, the J end lost 3 bases, and 13 bases lay between the germline ends. The CDR3 spans 13 residues. Looked up from germline, CDR1 is MRHNA and CDR2 is SNTAGT. DNA for the CDR3: TGTGCCAGCTCACGGACGGACTACTATGGCTACACCTTC. This codes for CASSRTDYYGYTF.

The J gene is TRBJ1-5, the V gene TRBV18, with TRBD1 identical over 7 bases. V was pared by 1 base and J by 6 bases, with 3 bases of the junction left unmatched. This CDR3 is 14 amino acids long. The V gene's germline CDR1 is KGHSH and CDR2 LQKENI. CDR3 sequence reads: CASSPQDRAQPQHF. CDR3 nucleotide sequence: TGTGCCAGCTCACCACAAGACAGGGCTCAGCCCCAGCATTTT. The full variable domain, rest sourced from reference TRBV18 and TRBJ1-5, is NAGVMQNPRHLVRRRGQEARLRCSPMKGHSHVYWYRQLPEEGLKFMVYLQKENIIDESGMPKERFSAEFPKEGPSILRIQQVVRGDSAAYFCASSPQDRAQPQHFGDGTRLSIL.

The chain recombines TRBV7-9 with TRBJ1-1; tentative D call: TRBD1 (5 bases). The ends were cut back, 2 bases at V and 6 bases at J, with 10 bases in the middle. This CDR3 contains 13 residues. Per germline, CDR1 SEHNR and CDR2 FQNEAQ (reference sequence). This chain's CDR3 is CASSLLDTAEAFF. The CDR3 DNA reads as TGTGCCAGCAGCTTATTGGACACCGCTGAAGCTTTCTTT.

This rearrangement joins TRBV9 to TRBJ2-1; D is perhaps TRBD2 (5 bases). With 4 bases removed from V and 0 bases from J, the gap between germline ends came to 11 bases. Germline assignment: CDR1 SGDLS and CDR2 YYNGEE. CDR3 length equals 15 residues. The CDR3 region is CASSPERSSYNEQFF. The DNA for the CDR3 is TGTGCCAGCAGCCCCGAGCGGAGCTCCTACAATGAGCAGTTCTTC.

CDR3 loop: CASSIQENYGYTF. In DNA, the CDR3 is TGCGCCAGCAGCATTCAGGAGAACTATGGCTACACCTTC. The chain links TRBV5-1 to TRBJ1-2, with D hard to call. There are 13 residues in the CDR3. Germline V gene lookup returns CDR1 SGHRS and CDR2 YFSETQ. The V and J ends lost 4 bases and 2 bases respectively, with 9 bases between them.

The CDR3 sequence: CASSLRGENIQYF. DNA for the CDR3: TGTGCCAGCAGCTTAAGGGGAGAAAACATTCAGTACTTC. The chain links TRBV7-9 to TRBJ2-4; D tentatively fits TRBD1 or TRBD2 (5 bases each). Germline values: CDR1 SEHNR, CDR2 FQNEAQ (reference sequence). Trimming cost V 2 bases and J 5 bases, with 7 bases left between them. There are 13 residues in the CDR3.